These 6 T cell receptor beta chains originate from one sample sequenced in a study of T-cell memory formation after mild COVID-19. A single record per CDR3 protein comes from TCRdb applying MiXCR to the 5' RACE reads. The table has under 150,000 distinct CDR3 sequences, about 16% seen once. The material sequenced was PBMCs or a T cell subset sorted from them (not recorded which). The receptors come from an adult woman who had mild COVID-19 (a few samples of this study predate the infection). Cell type and time point are not known.

This clonotype was picked up many times. The chain joins TRBV15 to TRBJ2-7, with 13 nucleotides matching TRBD2. Trimming removed 0 bases from V and 2 bases from J; junction bases left unmatched: 7. Germline CDR1 LNHNV, CDR2 YYDKDF (reference sequence). This CDR3 contains 18 residues. The CDR3 region has the DNA TGTGCCACCAGCAGAGATGGACTAGCGGGAGTCCCCCCCTACGAGCAGTACTTC. Its translation is CATSRDGLAGVPPYEQYF.

There are a few counts of this clonotype. This chain joins TRBV7-9 and TRBJ1-6, with unresolved D. Trimming took 3 bases from V and 1 from J, leaving 7 bases between them. The CDR3 length is 15 residues. Germline CDR1 SEHNR, CDR2 FQNEAQ (reference sequence). The CDR3: CASSFTGSYNSPLHF. The CDR3 DNA sequence: TGTGCCAGCAGCTTTACGGGGTCCTATAATTCACCCCTCCACTTT.

This clonotype was counted only a few times. The V call is TRBV2, the J call TRBJ1-5; the D gene is possibly TRBD1 (6 bases). CDR3 length: 18 amino acids. The V gene lost 2 bases and the J gene lost 2 bases, with 19 bases spanning the gap. Germline-derived CDR1 and CDR2 are SNHLY and FYNNEI. CDR3: CASSELVTGGPGNQPQHF. The CDR3 DNA follows: TGTGCCAGCAGTGAACTTGTTACGGGGGGGCCTGGCAATCAGCCCCAGCATTTT.

The chain has TRBV29-1 and TRBJ2-1; weak D call: TRBD1 (6 bases). Germline lookup yields CDR1 SQVTM and CDR2 ANQGSEA. The CDR3 covers 15 residues. Trimming removed 3 bases from V and 4 bases from J, with 16 bases in between. This chain's CDR3 is CSVDRGERSYNEQFF. Written as DNA, the CDR3 is TGCAGCGTTGACAGGGGAGAGAGGTCATACAATGAGCAGTTCTTC.

The rearrangement uses TRBV15 and TRBJ2-2, with D perhaps being TRBD1 or TRBD2 (5 bases each). CDR1 is LNHNV, CDR2 YYDKDF, per germline (reference sequence). Trimming took 8 bases from V and 4 from J, leaving 14 bases between them. CDR3 length: 14 residues. CDR3 DNA: TGTGCCACCGTCGAGGGGCCTTTCACCGGGGAGCTGTTTTTT. Residues: CATVEGPFTGELFF.

In this sample, this clonotype turned up a few times. This sequence joins TRBV14 and TRBJ2-7; D gene uncertain. Germline V gene lookup returns CDR1 SGHDN and CDR2 FVKESK. Trimming took 2 bases from V and 4 from J, leaving 3 bases between them. The CDR3 has 11 amino acids. CDR3 nucleotides: TGTGCCAGCAGCCAACCATACGAGCAGTACTTC. Translating gives CASSQPYEQYF.